This T cell receptor beta chain was recorded in a study of T-cell memory formation after mild COVID-19 (dated by TCRdb to the early 2020s). For context, the study as a whole: TCR sequence clusters from the two donors were found to be largely donor specific. Two young, previously healthy adult volunteers, one female and one male, were included in the cohort. Longitudinal TCRalpha and TCRbeta repertoire sequencing tracked T-cell clones expanding and contracting after mild COVID-19 in a couple of donors.

V sheds 2 bases and J sheds 6 bases, leaving 4 bases between their ends. Per the germline V gene (reference sequence), DFQATT is the CDR1 and SNEGSKA is the CDR2. There are 11 amino acids in the CDR3, from cysteine to phenylalanine inclusive. CDR3 DNA only is kept here, 33 bases in frame from base 1. Ficoll-Paque density gradient centrifugation was the method used to isolate PBMCs. This clonotype has a handful of counts. Its specific antigen is unknown. No much larger clonotype is one base removed from it; base qualities were not supplied. TCRdb records Illumina NovaSeq 6000 as the sequencer. Using 5'RACE with constant-segment primers, TCRalpha and TCRbeta cDNA libraries were constructed, with sample barcodes and unique molecular identifiers added in the process. RNA was extracted from every sample with Trizol reagent. The libraries were amplified in two PCR steps, and the second step added a second sample barcode and Illumina TruSeq adapters. Sequencing of libraries was performed on an Illumina NovaSeq with 2 x 150 bp paired-end reads. Under the source paper's analysis protocol: Demultiplexing of reads and collapsing into UMI-guided consensus sequences were performed with migec v1.2.7. With mixcr v2.1.11, UMI consensuses were aligned to TRA and TRB V and J templates and assembled into clonotypes. Clonotypes were classified as expanded or contracted when called significant by both edgeR and NoisET, with noise models trained on biological replicates. For edgeR calls, the thresholds were a false discovery rate-adjusted p below 0.01 and a log2 fold-change of 1. As an exploratory analysis of dynamics, PCA with hierarchical clustering was applied to max-normalized trajectories of the 1000 most abundant clonotypes. Each responding clone was given a CD4 or CD8 phenotype based on the CD4+ and CD8+ repertoires, which had been sequenced separately. TCRdb redid the processing of the public reads, applying fastp at Q25 and MiXCR, and retained in-frame beta chains. Rows are unified per CDR3 protein, each entry keeping the most common DNA and genes. The V and J calls shown here were made by TCRdb, not taken from the authors' results. This sample gives about 450,000 distinct CDR3 sequences in total; under 25% of them show up just once. The ten largest make up around 13% of the sample.

The paper as a whole reports these results and caveats: SARS-CoV-2 specificity was not confirmed for the second-wave clones peaking on day 37. The study covered only a couple of mild cases, and larger cohorts including severe cases with pre-infection samples were considered necessary. Contracting CD4+ clones appeared mostly in the CM and EM memory subsets, whereas CD8+ clones were enriched in EMRA. From day 15 to 85, contracting clones showed balanced CD4/CD8 phenotypes, whereas a second wave of clones that expanded from day 15 to 37 leaned towards CD4+. Some responding clones were detected in pre-infection memory, which suggested that pre-existing cross-reactive memory T cells had joined the SARS-CoV-2 response.

The source is an adult woman who had mild COVID-19 (a few samples of this study predate the infection). The sample titles of this study are shuffled in the database, so cell type and time point are left out; the donor was told from shared clones. The material sequenced was PBMCs or a T cell subset sorted from them (not recorded which). The sequence joins TRBV20-1 to TRBJ2-2, with no confident D gene call. The DNA reads TGCAGTGCTAGAACGCCCGGGGAGCTGTTTTTT. This encodes CSARTPGELFF.